This TCR beta chain was observed in a study of blood T cells in healthy people across ages. Findings and limits, study-wide: The long-lived group displayed more naive CD4+ cells, plus higher diversity, than the aged donors did.

This CDR3 has 15 residues. The V gene's germline CDR1 is SGHTA and CDR2 FQGNSA. The V and J ends lost 4 bases and 6 bases, in that order; junction bases with no gene match: 8. The second PCR ran roughly 6 to 12 cycles with a sample-barcoded 5' primer and J-beta primers. TCRdb redid the calling of the 5' RACE reads with MiXCR, one entry per CDR3 protein. The table lists roughly 800,000 distinct CDR3 sequences, 58% of them singletons. Points on this clonotype: Its antigen is currently unknown.

The source is a man aged 30-40 years in good health. The sequenced sample was blood. The chain uses TRBV7-2 and TRBJ2-1; the match to TRBD2 covers 8 bases. In DNA, the CDR3 is TGTGCCAGCAGCTCTGGACTAGCAAGGGTCAATGAGCAGTTCTTC. The encoded protein is CASSSGLARVNEQFF.